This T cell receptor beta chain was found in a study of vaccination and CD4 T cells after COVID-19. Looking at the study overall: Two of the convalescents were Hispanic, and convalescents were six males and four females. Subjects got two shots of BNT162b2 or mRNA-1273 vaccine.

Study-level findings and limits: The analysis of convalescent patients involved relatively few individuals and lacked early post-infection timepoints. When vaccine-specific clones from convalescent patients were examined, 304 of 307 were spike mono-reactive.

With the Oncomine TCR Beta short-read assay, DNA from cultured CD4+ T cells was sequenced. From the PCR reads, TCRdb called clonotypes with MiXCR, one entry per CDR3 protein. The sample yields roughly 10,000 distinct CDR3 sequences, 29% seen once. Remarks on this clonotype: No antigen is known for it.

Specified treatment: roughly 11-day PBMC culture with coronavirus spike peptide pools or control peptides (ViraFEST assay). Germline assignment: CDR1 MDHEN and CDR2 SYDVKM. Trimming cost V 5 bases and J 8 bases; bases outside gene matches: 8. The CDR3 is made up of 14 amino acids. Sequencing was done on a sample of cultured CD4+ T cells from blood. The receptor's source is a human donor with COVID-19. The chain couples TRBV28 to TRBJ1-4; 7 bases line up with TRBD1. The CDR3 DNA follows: TGTGCCAGCAGTAAAACCACAGGGGAGGAAAAACTGTTTTTT. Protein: CASSKTTGEEKLFF.